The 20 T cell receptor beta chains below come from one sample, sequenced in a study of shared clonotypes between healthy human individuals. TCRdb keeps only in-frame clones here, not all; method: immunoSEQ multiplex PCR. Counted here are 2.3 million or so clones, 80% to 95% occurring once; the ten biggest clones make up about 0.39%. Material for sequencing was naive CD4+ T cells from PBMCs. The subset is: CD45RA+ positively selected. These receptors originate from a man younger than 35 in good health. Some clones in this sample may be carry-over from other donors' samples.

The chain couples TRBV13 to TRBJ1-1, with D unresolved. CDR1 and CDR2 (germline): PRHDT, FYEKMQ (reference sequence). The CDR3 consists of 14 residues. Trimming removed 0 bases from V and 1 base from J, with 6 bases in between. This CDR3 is CASSLGTPNTEAFF. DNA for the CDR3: TGTGCCAGCAGCTTAGGTACCCCGAACACTGAAGCTTTCTTT.

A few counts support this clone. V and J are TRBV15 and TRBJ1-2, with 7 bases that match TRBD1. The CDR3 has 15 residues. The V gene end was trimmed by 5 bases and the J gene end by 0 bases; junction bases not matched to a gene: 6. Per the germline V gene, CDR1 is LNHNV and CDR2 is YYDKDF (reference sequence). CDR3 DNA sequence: TGTGCCACCAGCGTCCTGGACAGGCCTAACTATGGCTACACCTTC. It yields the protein CATSVLDRPNYGYTF.

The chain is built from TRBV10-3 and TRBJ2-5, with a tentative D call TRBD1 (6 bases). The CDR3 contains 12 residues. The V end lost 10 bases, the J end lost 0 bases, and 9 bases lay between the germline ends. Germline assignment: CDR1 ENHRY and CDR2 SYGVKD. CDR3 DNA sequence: TGTGCCACCCGGACAGACCAAGAGACCCAGTACTTC. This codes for CATRTDQETQYF.

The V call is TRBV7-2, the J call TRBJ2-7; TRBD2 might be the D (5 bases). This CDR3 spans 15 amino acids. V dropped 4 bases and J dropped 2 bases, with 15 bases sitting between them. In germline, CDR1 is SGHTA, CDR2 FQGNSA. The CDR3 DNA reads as TGTGCCAGCAGCTCGAGACGGGAAGGAGCCTACGAGCAGTACTTC. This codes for CASSSRREGAYEQYF. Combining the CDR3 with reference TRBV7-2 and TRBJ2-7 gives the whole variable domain GAGVSQSPSNKVTEKGKDVELRCDPISGHTALYWYRQSLGQGLEFLIYFQGNSAPDKSGLPSDRFSAERTGGSVSTLTIQRTQQEDSAVYLCASSSRREGAYEQYFGPGTRLTVT.

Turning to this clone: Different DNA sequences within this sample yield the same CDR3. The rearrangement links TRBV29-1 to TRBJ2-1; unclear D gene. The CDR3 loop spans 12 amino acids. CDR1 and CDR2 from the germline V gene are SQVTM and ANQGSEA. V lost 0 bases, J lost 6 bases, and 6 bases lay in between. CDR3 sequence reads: CSVEDLGNEQFF. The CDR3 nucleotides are TGCAGCGTTGAAGATCTAGGCAATGAGCAGTTCTTC.

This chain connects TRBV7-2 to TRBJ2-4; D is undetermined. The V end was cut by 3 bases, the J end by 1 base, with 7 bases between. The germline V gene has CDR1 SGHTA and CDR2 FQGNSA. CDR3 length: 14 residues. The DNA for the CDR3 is TGTGCCAGCAGCTTGTATGGGGCCAAAAACATTCAGTACTTC. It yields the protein CASSLYGAKNIQYF.

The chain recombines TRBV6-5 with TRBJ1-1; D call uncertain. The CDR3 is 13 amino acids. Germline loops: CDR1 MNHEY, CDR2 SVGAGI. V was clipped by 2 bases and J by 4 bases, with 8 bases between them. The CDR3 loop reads CASSYDSSTEAFF. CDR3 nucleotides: TGTGCCAGCAGTTACGACTCATCCACTGAAGCTTTCTTT.

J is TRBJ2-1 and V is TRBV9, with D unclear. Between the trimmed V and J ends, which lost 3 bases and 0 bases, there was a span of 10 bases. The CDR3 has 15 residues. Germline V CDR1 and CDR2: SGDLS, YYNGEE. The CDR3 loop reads CASSGLGSSYNEQFF. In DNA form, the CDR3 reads TGTGCCAGCAGCGGCCTAGGGTCCTCCTACAATGAGCAGTTCTTC.

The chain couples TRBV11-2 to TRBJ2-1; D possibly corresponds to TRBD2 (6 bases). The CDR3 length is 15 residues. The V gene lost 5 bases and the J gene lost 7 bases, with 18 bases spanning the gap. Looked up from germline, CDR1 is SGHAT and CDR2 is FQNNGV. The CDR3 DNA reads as TGTGCCAGCAGCCAGACGGGGGAAAGGTCGAATGAGCAGTTCTTC. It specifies CASSQTGERSNEQFF. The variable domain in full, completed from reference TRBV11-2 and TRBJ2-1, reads EAGVAQSPRYKIIEKRQSVAFWCNPISGHATLYWYQQILGQGPKLLIQFQNNGVVDDSQLPKDRFSAERLKGVDSTLKIQPAKLEDSAVYLCASSQTGERSNEQFFGPGTRLTVL.

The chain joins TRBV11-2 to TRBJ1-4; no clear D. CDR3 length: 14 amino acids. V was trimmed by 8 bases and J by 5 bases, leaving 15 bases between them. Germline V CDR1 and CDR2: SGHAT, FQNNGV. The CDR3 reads CASRAGLRNEKLFF. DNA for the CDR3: TGTGCCAGCCGCGCCGGACTGCGGAATGAAAAACTGTTTTTT.

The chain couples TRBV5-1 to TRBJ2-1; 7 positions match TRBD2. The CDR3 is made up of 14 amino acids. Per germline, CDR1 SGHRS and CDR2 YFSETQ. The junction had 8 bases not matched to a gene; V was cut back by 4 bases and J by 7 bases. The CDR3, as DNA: TGCGCCAGCAGCAGATTACTAGCGTCTAATGAGCAGTTCTTC. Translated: CASSRLLASNEQFF.

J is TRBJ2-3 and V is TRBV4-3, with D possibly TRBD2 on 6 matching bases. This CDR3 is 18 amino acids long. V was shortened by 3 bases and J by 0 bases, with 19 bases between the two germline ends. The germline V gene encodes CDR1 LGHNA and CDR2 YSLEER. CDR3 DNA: TGCGCCAGCAGCCATGATAAGATTAGCGGAACTAGCACAGATACGCAGTATTTT. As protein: CASSHDKISGTSTDTQYF.

CDR3 DNA sequence: TGTGCCAGCAGCCAAGGAATCCCCGGGGCGGCCTACGAGCAGTACTTC. Protein: CASSQGIPGAAYEQYF. J is TRBJ2-7 and V is TRBV4-2; D is possibly TRBD1 or TRBD2 (5 bases each). Trimming removed 1 base at V and 2 bases at J, with 15 bases between. CDR1 is LGHNA, CDR2 YNFKEQ, per germline. The CDR3 runs 16 residues.

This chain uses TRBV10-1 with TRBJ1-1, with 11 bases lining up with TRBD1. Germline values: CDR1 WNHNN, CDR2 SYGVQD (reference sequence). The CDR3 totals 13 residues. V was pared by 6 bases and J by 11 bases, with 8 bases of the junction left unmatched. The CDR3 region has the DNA TGCGCCAGCAGCCCTAGGACAGGGGGCCAGGCTTTCTTT. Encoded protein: CASSPRTGGQAFF.

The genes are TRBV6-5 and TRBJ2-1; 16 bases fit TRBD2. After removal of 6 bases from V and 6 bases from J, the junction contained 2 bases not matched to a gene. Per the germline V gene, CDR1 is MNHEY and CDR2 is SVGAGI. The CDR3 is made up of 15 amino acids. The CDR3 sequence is CASRGTSGRGNEQFF. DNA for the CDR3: TGTGCCAGCAGAGGGACTAGCGGGAGGGGCAATGAGCAGTTCTTC.

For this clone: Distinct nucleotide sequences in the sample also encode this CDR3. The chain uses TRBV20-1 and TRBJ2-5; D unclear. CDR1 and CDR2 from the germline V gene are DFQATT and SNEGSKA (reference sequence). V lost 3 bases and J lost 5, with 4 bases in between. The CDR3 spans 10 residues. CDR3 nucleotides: TGCAGTGCTAGTACCGAGACCCAGTACTTC. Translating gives CSASTETQYF.

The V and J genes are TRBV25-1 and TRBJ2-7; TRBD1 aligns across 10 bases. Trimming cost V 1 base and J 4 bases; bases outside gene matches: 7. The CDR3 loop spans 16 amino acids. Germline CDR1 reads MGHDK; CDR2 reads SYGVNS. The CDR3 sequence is CASSELGQGSPYEQYF. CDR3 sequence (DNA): TGTGCCAGCAGTGAATTGGGACAGGGGTCCCCTTACGAGCAGTACTTC.

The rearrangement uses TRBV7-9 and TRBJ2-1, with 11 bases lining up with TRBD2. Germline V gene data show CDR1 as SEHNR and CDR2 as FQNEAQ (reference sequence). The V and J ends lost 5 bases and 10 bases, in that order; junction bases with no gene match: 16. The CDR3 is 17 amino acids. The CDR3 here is CASSLYPALAGVREQFF. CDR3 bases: TGTGCCAGCAGCCTATACCCGGCACTAGCGGGAGTAAGAGAGCAGTTCTTC.

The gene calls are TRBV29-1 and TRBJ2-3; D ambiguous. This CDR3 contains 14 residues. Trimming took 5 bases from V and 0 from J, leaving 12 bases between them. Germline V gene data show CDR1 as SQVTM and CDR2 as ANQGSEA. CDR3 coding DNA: TGCAGCGTTACACCCGTCACTAGCACAGATACGCAGTATTTT. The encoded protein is CSVTPVTSTDTQYF.

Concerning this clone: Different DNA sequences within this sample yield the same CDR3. CDR3 in amino acids: CASRTDSYEQYF. As DNA, the CDR3 is TGTGCCAGCAGAACCGACTCCTACGAGCAGTACTTC. This sequence joins TRBV2 and TRBJ2-7; D remains ambiguous. The V gene lost 6 bases and the J gene lost 0 bases, with 6 bases spanning the gap. This CDR3 has 12 amino acids. Germline values: CDR1 SNHLY, CDR2 FYNNEI.